These T cell receptor beta chains were read from a single sample in a study of T cells of healthy individuals. A single record per CDR3 protein comes from TCRdb applying MiXCR to the 5' RACE reads. The table lists 40,000 to 60,000 distinct CDR3 sequences, roughly 14% of them singletons. All receptors come from a human donor in good health. CDR3s include the opening cysteine and the closing phenylalanine or tryptophan. Fields, in order: D gene, clone size, J gene, V gene, CDR3 DNA, CDR3 protein. A D gene is named only where the DNA matches it firmly. Where a row states a size, it is once, few, many or the class of an expanded clone; other rows omit it.

-,many,TRBJ2-7,TRBV4-1,TGCGCCAGCAGCGATCATTCGGAGCAGTACTTC,CASSDHSEQYF
TRBD2,-,TRBJ2-3,TRBV5-1,TGCGCCAGCAGCTCCGGCGGGGGAACTAGCACAGATACGCAGTATTTT,CASSSGGGTSTDTQYF
-,-,TRBJ2-2,TRBV24-1,TGTGCCACCAGTGACCGGGATCTGGGGCCCTCATTCACCGGGGAGCTGTTTTTT,CATSDRDLGPSFTGELFF
TRBD2,few,TRBJ2-7,TRBV3-1,TGTGCCAGCTCGGCCCCTAGACTAGCGGGAACCTACGAGCAGTACTTC,CASSAPRLAGTYEQYF
-,-,TRBJ1-5,TRBV12-3/TRBV12-4,TGTGCCAGCAAACGGGGGGCTCAGCCCCAGCATTTT,CASKRGAQPQHF
-,-,TRBJ2-7,TRBV12-5,TGTGCTAGTGGTTTGGTCCGTTACGAGCAGTACTTC,CASGLVRYEQYF
TRBD1,-,TRBJ1-2,TRBV5-1,TGCGCCAGCAGCTCCAGCGGGACAGGGGTCGGCTACACCTTC,CASSSSGTGVGYTF
-,many,TRBJ1-2,TRBV19,TGTGCCAGTAGTATTAAAGCCTTTAACTATGGCTACACCTTC,CASSIKAFNYGYTF
-,few,TRBJ2-3,TRBV10-3,TGTGCCACCGCTGGGGGGGATACGCAGTATTTT,CATAGGDTQYF
TRBD1,many,TRBJ1-6,TRBV7-8,TGTGCCAGCAGCCCCTCATATACGACGGGACAGGATAATTCACCCCTCCACTTT,CASSPSYTTGQDNSPLHF
-,-,TRBJ2-4,TRBV4-3,TGCGCCAGCAGCCAAGATCCCAACATTCAGTACTTC,CASSQDPNIQYF
-,-,TRBJ2-5,TRBV7-2,TGTGCCAGCAGCTTAGGCCCAAGCCAAGAGACCCAGTACTTC,CASSLGPSQETQYF
-,-,TRBJ2-2,TRBV15,TGTGCCACCAGCAGAGACGGCAGGGGCACCGGGGAGCTGTTTTTT,CATSRDGRGTGELFF
-,-,TRBJ1-6,TRBV6-5,TGTGCCAGCAGTTCCTTCGAGACGGATAATTCACCCCTCCACTTT,CASSSFETDNSPLHF
-,many,TRBJ1-2,TRBV12-3/TRBV12-4,TGTGCCAGCAGTCCCGGGACATTGACCCATGGCTACACCTTC,CASSPGTLTHGYTF
-,many,TRBJ2-2,TRBV19,TGTGCCAGTACTCCGGGACGGAACGCGAACACCGGGGAGCTGTTTTTT,CASTPGRNANTGELFF
-,many,TRBJ2-3,TRBV12-3/TRBV12-4,TGTGCCAGCAGAGGAACGGGGCCAGATACGCAGTATTTT,CASRGTGPDTQYF
TRBD2,many,TRBJ2-7,TRBV12-3/TRBV12-4,TGTGCCAGCAGTTTATTCGGTAGCGGGAGTCGCGAGCAGTACTTC,CASSLFGSGSREQYF
-,many,TRBJ2-7,TRBV6-1,TGTGCCAGCAGTGAAGTGGTGGTATCCTACGAGCAGTACTTC,CASSEVVVSYEQYF
-,few,TRBJ1-2,TRBV12-3/TRBV12-4,TGTGCCAGCAGTTCGGACGGGAGCTATGGCTACACCTTC,CASSSDGSYGYTF
-,many,TRBJ1-2,TRBV5-6,TGTGCCAGCAGCTTGATACAGCTCTATGGCTACACCTTC,CASSLIQLYGYTF
TRBD2,many,TRBJ2-3,TRBV25-1,TGTGCCAGCAGTGAAGGTGGGGCTAGCGGGAGGCGAGATACGCAGTATTTT,CASSEGGASGRRDTQYF
-,many,TRBJ1-2,TRBV3-1,TGTGCCAGCAGCCAAGGAGCTAACTATGGCTACACCTTC,CASSQGANYGYTF
TRBD1,-,TRBJ2-3,TRBV7-3,TGTGCCAGCAGCTCGGGACAGGAGCCAGATACGCAGTATTTT,CASSSGQEPDTQYF
-,few,TRBJ2-5,TRBV20-1,TGCAGTGCTGACCGGGATCCGGAGACCCAGTACTTC,CSADRDPETQYF
-,many,TRBJ2-3,TRBV9,TGTGCCAGCAGCGTAGTTTCCGACCCAGATACGCAGTATTTT,CASSVVSDPDTQYF
TRBD1,many,TRBJ2-1,TRBV29-1,TGCAGCGGATTGGACAGGGGCGACAATGAGCAGTTCTTC,CSGLDRGDNEQFF
TRBD1,medium-sized,TRBJ2-6,TRBV24-1,TGTGCCACCAGTGACCCGACAGGGACCACATCTGGGGCCAACGTCCTGACTTTC,CATSDPTGTTSGANVLTF
TRBD2,-,TRBJ2-3,TRBV5-1,TGCGCCAGCAGCTTGGTAGCGGCTAGCGGGACAGATACGCAGTATTTT,CASSLVAASGTDTQYF
-,few,TRBJ2-3,TRBV5-4,TGTGCCAGCAGCTTGGAAGCGGCCAGCACAGATACGCAGTATTTT,CASSLEAASTDTQYF
-,-,TRBJ2-5,TRBV7-2,TGTGCCAGCAGCCATTTTGGGGAGCAAGAGACCCAGTACTTC,CASSHFGEQETQYF
-,many,TRBJ2-1,TRBV29-1,TGCAGCGTTGAAGGCTTTACAAAGGCGGGACGTTGGGATGAGCAGTTCTTC,CSVEGFTKAGRWDEQFF
TRBD2,many,TRBJ2-3,TRBV11-2,TGTGCCAGCAGCACCATAGCGGGAGTAACAGATACGCAGTATTTT,CASSTIAGVTDTQYF
TRBD2,-,TRBJ2-2,TRBV12-3/TRBV12-4,TGTGCCAGCACCCTGCGGGAGGGTCGCACCGGGGAGCTGTTTTTT,CASTLREGRTGELFF
TRBD2,-,TRBJ2-7,TRBV3-1,TGTGCCAGCAGCCTTCCGGGACTAGCGACGGGGGAGCAGTACTTC,CASSLPGLATGEQYF
-,many,TRBJ1-2,TRBV20-1,TGCAGTGCGAGGACAGATCCGTCCATCGACACCTTC,CSARTDPSIDTF
-,-,TRBJ2-2,TRBV12-3/TRBV12-4,TGTGCCATCTCGACGACGACGTTCAGGGGCGCGAACACCGGGGAGCTGTTTTTT,CAISTTTFRGANTGELFF
TRBD1,-,TRBJ1-5,TRBV20-1,TGCAGTGCTAGTGGGACAGGGGTAAGCAATCAGCCCCAGCATTTT,CSASGTGVSNQPQHF
-,-,TRBJ2-7,TRBV7-2,TGTGCCAGCAGCTTAAGGGGCCTCTCCTACGAGCAGTACTTC,CASSLRGLSYEQYF
-,-,TRBJ2-7,TRBV23-1,TGCGCCAGCAGTCACCTCCGAGGGGGACCGGGCGACGAGCAGTACTTC,CASSHLRGGPGDEQYF
-,many,TRBJ2-3,TRBV6-6,TGTGCCACGGGACCAGGGGGCACAGATACGCAGTATTTT,CATGPGGTDTQYF
TRBD1,many,TRBJ2-1,TRBV29-1,TGCAGCGTTATACAGGGGGTCAATGAGCAGTTCTTC,CSVIQGVNEQFF
-,-,TRBJ2-1,TRBV20-1,TGCAGTGCTAGAGACGCCGGGACCCCTTACAATGAGCAGTTCTTC,CSARDAGTPYNEQFF
-,few,TRBJ2-1,TRBV29-1,TGCAGCGTTGCCGGACCGGGACCCTATCACCAGTTCTTC,CSVAGPGPYHQFF
-,many,TRBJ1-2,TRBV20-1,TGCAGTGCTAGCTTGGGAAACTATGGCTACACCTTC,CSASLGNYGYTF
-,-,TRBJ2-7,TRBV20-1,TGCAGTGCTAGAACCCCACCCTACGAGCAGTACTTC,CSARTPPYEQYF
-,once,TRBJ1-3,TRBV11-1,TGTGCCAGCAGCCTCCGGGACTTTGGGGCTGGAAACACCATATATTTT,CASSLRDFGAGNTIYF
TRBD2,few,TRBJ2-7,TRBV18,TGTGCCAGCTCACCCCTAGCGGCGGCGGACGAGCAGTACTTC,CASSPLAAADEQYF
-,-,TRBJ1-1,TRBV12-5,TGTGCTAGTGGTTTATATAGGACTGAAGCTTTCTTT,CASGLYRTEAFF
-,many,TRBJ2-5,TRBV15,TGTGCCACCAGCAGAGATGTGGAGACCCAGTACTTC,CATSRDVETQYF
TRBD2,-,TRBJ2-7,TRBV7-8,TGTGCCAGCAGCCAGGGACTAGCGGGAGAGGTCGTTTACGAGCAGTACTTC,CASSQGLAGEVVYEQYF
TRBD1,few,TRBJ1-5,TRBV24-1,TGTGCCACCAGCCGGGACAGGGTAAACCAGCCCCAGCATTTT,CATSRDRVNQPQHF
TRBD2,-,TRBJ2-5,TRBV6-1,TGTGCCAGCAGTGAAGCGCTTCCAGCGGGAGGAGGAGAGACCCAGTACTTC,CASSEALPAGGGETQYF
-,many,TRBJ1-6,TRBV6-5,TGTGCCGCACAGGACGGAAAATCACCCCTCCACTTT,CAAQDGKSPLHF
-,few,TRBJ1-2,TRBV3-1,TGTGCCAGCAGCCAATTGTCCTCTCCGGGGGGCTACACCTTC,CASSQLSSPGGYTF
TRBD2,-,TRBJ2-2,TRBV5-4,TGTGCCAGCAGCCTTGGACCAACTAGCGGGGGCACCGGGGAGCTGTTTTTT,CASSLGPTSGGTGELFF
-,many,TRBJ1-2,TRBV20-1,TGCAGTGCTAGAGATTTTGGGGAGGGAACCCCGTATGGCTACACCTTC,CSARDFGEGTPYGYTF
TRBD2,-,TRBJ2-3,TRBV6-6,TGTGCCAGCAGTTCAGCGGGGAACACAGATACGCAGTATTTT,CASSSAGNTDTQYF
-,many,TRBJ2-5,TRBV2,TGTGCCAGCAGTGGGACGGCCGGCCGAGAGACCCAGTACTTC,CASSGTAGRETQYF